This TCR beta chain was identified during a study of shared clonotypes between healthy human individuals. Some clones are missing from TCRdb's copy, which holds only in-frame ones; the method was immunoSEQ multiplex PCR. The sample yields a few million clones, approximately 93% seen once. In germline, CDR1 is SGHAT, CDR2 FQNNGV. The CDR3 extends over 15 amino acids. Trimming left V 4 bases short and J 0 bases short, with 13 bases between. This sequence joins TRBV11-2 and TRBJ2-7; D unclear. Material for sequencing was naive CD4+ T cells from PBMCs. Subset specified: CD45RA+ positively selected. The clonotype originates from a man between 18 and 35 years old in good health. Some clones in this sample may be carry-over from other donors' samples. CDR3 bases: TGTGCCAGCAGCTCATGGATCCTATCCTCCTACGAGCAGTACTTC. As protein: CASSSWILSSYEQYF.